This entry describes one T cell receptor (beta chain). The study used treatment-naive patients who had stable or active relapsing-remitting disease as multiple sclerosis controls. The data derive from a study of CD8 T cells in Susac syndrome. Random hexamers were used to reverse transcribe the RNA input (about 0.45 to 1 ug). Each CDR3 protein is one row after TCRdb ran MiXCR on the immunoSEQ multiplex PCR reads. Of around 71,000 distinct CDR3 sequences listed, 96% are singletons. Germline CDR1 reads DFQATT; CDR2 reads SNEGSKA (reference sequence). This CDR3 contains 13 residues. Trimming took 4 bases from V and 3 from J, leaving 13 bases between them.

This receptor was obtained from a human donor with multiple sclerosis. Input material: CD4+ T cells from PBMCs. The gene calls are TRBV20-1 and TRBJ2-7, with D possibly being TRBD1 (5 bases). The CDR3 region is CSAMDNLNYEQYF. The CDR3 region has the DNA TGCAGTGCTATGGACAATCTAAACTACGAGCAGTACTTC.